This T cell receptor (beta chain) was sequenced during a study of cytomegalovirus exposure and HLA in healthy donors. The study's findings and limits: In an earlier analysis, productive rearrangement rates for most beta V segments clustered near 87% or 30%. Reports indicated that the classifier achieved high specificity and sensitivity in diagnosing cytomegalovirus status. The study designated about 160 TCR beta chains cytomegalovirus-associated.

CDR3 length: 14 amino acids. Trimming left V 1 base short and J 0 bases short, with 7 bases between. Germline V lookup: CDR1 SGDLS, CDR2 YYNGEE. PCR amplification relied on 60 Vbeta primers (plus 13 Jbeta primers). In the original analysis: The authors later counted about 80 million unique TCR beta chains, roughly 10 million of them shared. Measured with immunoSEQ multiplex PCR; TCRdb has only the in-frame clones, and not every one. The V and J calls and clone size were taken over from that table, and D and trimming were inferred from the DNA. The table shows 65,000 or so clones, with 55% to 65% occurring only once. About this clone: Its matching antigen is unknown.

The genes are TRBV9 and TRBJ1-1; tentatively, D is TRBD1 (6 bases). The sample comprised PBMCs. The TCR sequence derives from a man aged 25-45 years in good health and CMV-seronegative. The chain's CDR3 is CASSVTGLNTEAFF. CDR3 DNA sequence: TGTGCCAGCAGCGTAACAGGGCTGAACACTGAAGCTTTCTTT.